This T cell receptor (beta chain) was identified during a study of prognosis after radiotherapy for stage I lung cancer. Turning to the study itself: The study deemed all of its non-small cell lung cancer patients medically inoperable.

TCR beta CDR3 amplification from genomic DNA was performed by two-round multiplex PCR. During first-round PCR, primers specific to each TRBV and TRBJ gene were used. One entry per CDR3 protein, called by TCRdb with MiXCR from the multiplex PCR reads. The sample lists around 20,000 distinct CDR3 sequences, 43% seen once, with 25% to 35% in the top ten. With 6 bases removed from V and 0 bases from J, the gap between germline ends came to 14 bases. The CDR3 consists of 15 residues. Germline V CDR1 and CDR2: MNHEY, SVGEGT. This receptor was obtained from a donor of 50 years or more with non-small cell lung cancer. The chain carries TRBV6-2 or TRBV6-3 and TRBJ2-5, with D maybe TRBD2 (6 bases). The sample in question was PBMCs, obtained before or after stereotactic body radiation therapy (not recorded which). CDR3 DNA sequence: TGTGCCAGCAGGGGACGGGGGTTTTACCAAGAGACCCAGTACTTC. Its protein is CASRGRGFYQETQYF.